The 17 T cell receptor beta chains reported below all come from one sample, sequenced in a study of T cells in Graves' hyperthyroidism and ophthalmopathy. TCR beta CDR3 sequences were amplified from RNA transcripts. TCR CDR3 regions were first amplified by RT-PCR with HTBI primers. TCRdb called the multiplex PCR reads again in MiXCR, with one record for every CDR3 protein. Seen here are roughly 290,000 distinct CDR3 sequences, more than 15% observed once, and the top ten hold about 50%. The sample taken for sequencing was blood. The receptors stem from an older woman with Graves' ophthalmopathy.

This clonotype has ten or more counts. The CDR3 coding sequence is TGTGCCAGCAGCCGTCCGGGACAGGCGAACACCGGGGAGCTGTTTTTT. Translation: CASSRPGQANTGELFF. This chain uses TRBV9 with TRBJ2-2, with TRBD1 matching over 8 bases. V was clipped by 4 bases and J by 0 bases; unmatched bases: 5. Germline V lookup: CDR1 SGDLS, CDR2 YYNGEE. The CDR3 has 16 residues.

This clonotype was counted many times. The chain carries TRBV5-1 and TRBJ2-3, with D possibly being TRBD1 (7 bases). The germline gives CDR1 SGHRS, CDR2 YFSETQ. The CDR3 totals 14 residues. The V and J ends lost 4 bases and 4 bases respectively, with 13 bases between them. The CDR3 reads CASSSRGTADTQYF. Written as DNA, the CDR3 is TGCGCCAGCAGCAGCCGGGGGACAGCAGATACGCAGTATTTT.

This clonotype appeared many times. The CDR3 loop is CAIKTGGQGAGTEAFF. Here the CDR3 DNA reads TGTGCCATCAAGACCGGGGGACAGGGGGCAGGGACTGAAGCTTTCTTT. The V gene is TRBV12-3 or TRBV12-4, the J gene TRBJ1-1; 12 bases map to TRBD1. This CDR3 region has 16 residues. V was clipped by 10 bases and J by 5 bases; unmatched bases: 14.

Concerning this clonotype itself: A much more abundant neighbour one base away suggests this may be a read error. This sequence joins TRBV12-3 or TRBV12-4 and TRBJ2-5; D possibly corresponds to TRBD2 (5 bases). TRBJ2-1 explains the end of the DNA better; the J call may be wrong. CDR3 size: 12 residues. The CDR3 loop reads CASSFHGETQFF. Written as DNA, the CDR3 is TGTGCCAGCAGTTTCCACGGGGAGACCCAGTTCTTC.

The chain combines TRBV12-3 or TRBV12-4 with TRBJ2-5; unclear D gene. This CDR3 comprises 15 residues. Trimming took off 1 base at V and 3 bases at J, with 12 bases between the two ends. The CDR3 spells CASSLVAVPKETQYF. DNA for the CDR3: TGTGCCAGCAGTTTAGTGGCGGTACCAAAAGAGACCCAGTACTTC.

The rearrangement joins TRBV20-1 to TRBJ1-4; D is unclear. The length of the CDR3 is 15 residues. Germline assignment: CDR1 DFQATT and CDR2 SNEGSKA (reference sequence). V was shortened by 4 bases and J by 0 bases, with 12 bases between the two germline ends. Written as DNA, the CDR3 is TGCAGTGCTATAGAGGACGCACCAACTAATGAAAAACTGTTTTTT. Translation: CSAIEDAPTNEKLFF.

This clonotype was recorded many times. The CDR3 reads CASSLKGAGGTYEQYF. DNA for the CDR3: TGTGCCAGCAGCTTAAAAGGGGCGGGGGGCACCTACGAGCAGTACTTC. The chain carries TRBV7-2 and TRBJ2-7; 8 bases are a match to TRBD2. CDR1 is SGHTA, CDR2 FQGNSA, per germline. This CDR3 has 16 residues. Trimming took 2 bases from V and 2 from J; bases not matched to a gene: 8.

This clonotype was picked up many times. The chain carries TRBV12-5 and TRBJ2-1; TRBD2 matches 8 bases. The CDR3 covers 16 residues. The germline gives CDR1 LGHNT, CDR2 FRNRAP. Germline trimming cut 4 bases from V and 0 bases from J; bases unmatched to any gene: 5. The CDR3 spells CASGSRLASSYNEQFF. The CDR3 DNA is TGTGCTAGTGGTTCCCGACTAGCGAGCTCCTACAATGAGCAGTTCTTC.

In its sample, this clonotype was seen a few times. CDR3 DNA: TGCGCCAGCAGCTTCTCAGCGGGAGGGGGAGATACGCAGTATTTT. Its protein product is CASSFSAGGGDTQYF. The chain carries TRBV5-1 and TRBJ2-3; 10 bases line up with TRBD2. The germline V gene has CDR1 SGHRS and CDR2 YFSETQ. The V segment lost 2 bases and the J segment 5 bases; nucleotides outside the gene matches: 5. This CDR3 region has 15 residues.

As to this clonotype: A much larger clonotype is one base distant, so this may be a read error. This chain links TRBV12-3 or TRBV12-4 with TRBJ2-3; TRBD2 matches at 14 bases. The ends lost 4 bases at V and 5 bases at J; junction bases unmatched: 8. The CDR3 loop spans 17 amino acids. The CDR3 protein is CASSSGTSGSYIDTQYF. CDR3 DNA: TGTGCCAGCAGTTCCGGGACTAGCGGGAGTTACATAGATACGCAGTATTTT.

This clonotype was counted ten times or more. V and J are TRBV18 and TRBJ2-1; TRBD2 matches at 8 bases. The CDR3 extends over 15 amino acids. Losses at the gene ends were 2 bases for V and 2 bases for J; bases not matched to a gene: 2. Per germline, CDR1 KGHSH and CDR2 LQKENI. CDR3 sequence: CASSPAGGAYNEQFF. CDR3 nucleotide sequence: TGTGCCAGCTCACCAGCGGGAGGAGCCTACAATGAGCAGTTCTTC.

The chain recombines TRBV28 with TRBJ2-5; D ambiguous. Trimming removed 3 bases from V and 7 bases from J, with 9 bases in between. Germline values: CDR1 MDHEN, CDR2 SYDVKM. CDR3 length: 12 amino acids. CDR3 sequence: CASSLATGTQYF. The CDR3, as DNA: TGTGCCAGCAGTTTGGCTACGGGGACCCAGTACTTC.

This sequence joins TRBV29-1 and TRBJ1-2; a possible D gene is TRBD1 (5 bases). The V end lost 6 bases, the J end lost 2 bases, and 13 bases lay between the germline ends. The CDR3 covers 13 residues. Germline lookup yields CDR1 SQVTM and CDR2 ANQGSEA. CDR3 coding DNA: TGCAGCGTGGGGAGACAGACCAACTATGGCTACACCTTC. Translating gives CSVGRQTNYGYTF.

The sample holds many counts of this clonotype. The chain has TRBV2 and TRBJ1-5; the D gene is possibly TRBD1 (6 bases). The CDR3 contains 15 residues. The germline V gene encodes CDR1 SNHLY and CDR2 FYNNEI. V dropped 7 bases and J dropped 3 bases, with 16 bases sitting between them. The CDR3 region has the DNA TGTGCCAGCACTGGAGGGGACACCCACAATCAGCCCCAGCATTTT. Its translation is CASTGGDTHNQPQHF.

This clonotype was found many times. This sequence joins TRBV7-6 and TRBJ2-7; D not certain. The V gene's germline CDR1 is SGHVS and CDR2 FNYEAQ. This CDR3 contains 17 residues. V was trimmed by 5 bases and J by 6 bases, leaving 26 bases between them. In nucleotides, the CDR3 is TGTGCCAGCAGCCCAGGCCGGTTCAGAATCTCTACGTCCGAGCAGTACTTC. This sequence encodes CASSPGRFRISTSEQYF.

This rearrangement joins TRBV19 to TRBJ1-5; D is ambiguous. Germline V CDR1 and CDR2: LNHDA, SQIVND (reference sequence). The V end lost 4 bases, the J end lost 10 bases, and 11 bases lay between the germline ends. The CDR3 length is 12 residues. This chain's CDR3 is CASSSRLGPQHF. In DNA, the CDR3 is TGTGCCAGTAGTAGCCGCCTAGGTCCCCAGCATTTT. Full variable domain (missing parts from reference TRBV19 and TRBJ1-5): DGGITQSPKYLFRKEGQNVTLSCEQNLNHDAMYWYRQDPGQGLRLIYYSQIVNDFQKGDIAEGYSVSREKKESFPLTVTSAQKNPTAFYLCASSSRLGPQHFGDGTRLSIL.

V is TRBV7-2 and J is TRBJ2-1; 9 positions agree with TRBD1. Per the germline V gene, CDR1 is SGHTA and CDR2 is FQGNSA. V shed 4 bases, J shed 8 bases, and the junction held 9 bases outside the gene matches. The CDR3 has 15 amino acids. The CDR3 DNA is TGTGCCAGCAGCTGGGGACAGGGTCTTTGGGATGAGCAGTTCTTC. This codes for CASSWGQGLWDEQFF.